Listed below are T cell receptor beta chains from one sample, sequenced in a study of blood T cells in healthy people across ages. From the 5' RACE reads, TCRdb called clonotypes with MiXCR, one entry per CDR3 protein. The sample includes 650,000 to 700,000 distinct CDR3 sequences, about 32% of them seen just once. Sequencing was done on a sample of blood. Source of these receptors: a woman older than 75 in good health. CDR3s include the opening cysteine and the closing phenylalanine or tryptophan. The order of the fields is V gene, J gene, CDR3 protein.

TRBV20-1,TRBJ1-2,CSAREDRGDGYTF
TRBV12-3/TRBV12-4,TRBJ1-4,CASSLGGAGSEKLFF
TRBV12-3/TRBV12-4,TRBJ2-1,CASSFSGTSGFGGEQFF
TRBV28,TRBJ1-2,CASKRSYGYTF
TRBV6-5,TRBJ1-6,CASRKPRVDSPLHF
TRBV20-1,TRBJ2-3,CSASPADSTDTQYF
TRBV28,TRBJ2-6,CASRWAGPGANVLTF
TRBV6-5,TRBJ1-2,CASSESLGRSYGYTF
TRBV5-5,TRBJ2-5,CASTPTGTVETQYF
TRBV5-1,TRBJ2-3,CASSHGTGFPDTQYF
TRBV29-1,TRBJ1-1,CSVVGRTEAFF
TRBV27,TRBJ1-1,CASRVRQENTEAFF
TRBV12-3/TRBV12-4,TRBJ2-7,CASSLGSTYGQYF
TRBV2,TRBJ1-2,CASSEQGLDYGYTF
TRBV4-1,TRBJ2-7,CASSQASGFFYEQYF
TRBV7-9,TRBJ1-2,CASRSSGGGNYGYTF
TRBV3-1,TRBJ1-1,CASSQGTDTEAFF
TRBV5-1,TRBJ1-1,CASSSAGLTEAFF
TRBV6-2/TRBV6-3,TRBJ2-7,CASSSLYYEQYF
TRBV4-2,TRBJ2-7,CASSQDFSGTGFSYEQYF
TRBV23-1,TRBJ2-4,CASSQETGGSKNIQYF
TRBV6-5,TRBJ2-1,CASSLTSGGLSSYNEQFF
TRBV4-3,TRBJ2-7,CASSQGLKGVYEQYF
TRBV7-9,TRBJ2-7,CASSFQGRNEQYF
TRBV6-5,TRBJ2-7,CASSYGGASSYEQYF
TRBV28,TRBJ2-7,CASRTPQGPTRYEQYF
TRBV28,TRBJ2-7,CASSSPGVRSHEQYF
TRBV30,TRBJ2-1,CAFRRAGGGNEQFF
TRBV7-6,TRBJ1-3,CASSLAPRGSPGNTIYF
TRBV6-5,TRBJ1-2,CASTLGMGLYGYTF
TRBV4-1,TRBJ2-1,CASSQEVERGGRLNEQFF
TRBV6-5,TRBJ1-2,CASRQTGPYGYTF
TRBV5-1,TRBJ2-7,CASSLESEVGYEQYF
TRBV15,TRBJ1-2,CATSRDGLGGGYTF
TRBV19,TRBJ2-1,CASSGLAGGYEQFF
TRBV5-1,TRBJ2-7,CASSLRSGLVYEQYF
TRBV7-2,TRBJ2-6,CASRPTGGAAGANVLTF
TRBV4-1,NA,CASSLAGTAYNEQYF
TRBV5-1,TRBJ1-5,CASSLGGSGNQPQHF
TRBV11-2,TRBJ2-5,CAGSFGGAETQYF
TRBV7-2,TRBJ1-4,CASSPHRARSNEKLFF
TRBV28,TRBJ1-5,CASESTQTGSNQPQHF